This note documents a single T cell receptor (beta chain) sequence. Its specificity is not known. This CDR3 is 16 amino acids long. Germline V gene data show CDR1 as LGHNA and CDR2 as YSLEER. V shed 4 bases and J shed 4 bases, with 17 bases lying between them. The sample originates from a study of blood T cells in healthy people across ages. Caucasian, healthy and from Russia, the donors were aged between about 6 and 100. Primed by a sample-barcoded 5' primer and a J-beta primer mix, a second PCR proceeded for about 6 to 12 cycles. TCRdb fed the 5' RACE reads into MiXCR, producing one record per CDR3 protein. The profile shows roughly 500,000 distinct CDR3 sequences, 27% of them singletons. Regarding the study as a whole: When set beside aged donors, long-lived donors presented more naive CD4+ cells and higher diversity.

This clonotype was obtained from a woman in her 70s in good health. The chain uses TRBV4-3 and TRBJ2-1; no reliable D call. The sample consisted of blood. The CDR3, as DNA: TGCGCCAGCAGCCTCAACCTGGTTACAGATTACAATGAGCAGTTCTTC. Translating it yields CASSLNLVTDYNEQFF.